This T cell receptor beta chain comes out of a study of T cell clones after liver transplantation. Produced via immunoSEQ multiplex PCR; TCRdb's table is partial and in-frame only. The table lists about 120,000 clones, 75% to 95% of them singletons, with around 0.86% in the top ten. The CDR3 is 15 residues long. Trimming at V came to 4 bases and at J to 3 bases, leaving 8 bases not matched to a gene. Germline CDR1 and CDR2: WSHSY and SAAADI. The rearrangement joins TRBV10-2 to TRBJ1-1; 7 nucleotides align to TRBD1. The source material was CD4+ T cells from blood, sampled 12 months after liver transplant. The sequence was obtained from a human patient who received a liver transplant. Some T cells here may be from the graft donor. CDR3 residues: CASSAVAGGDTEAFF. CDR3 nucleotide sequence: TGCGCCAGCAGTGCTGTGGCAGGGGGGGACACTGAAGCTTTCTTT.